This T cell receptor beta chain derives from a study of vaccination effects on CD4 cells after COVID-19. Using immunoSEQ multiplex PCR, the repertoire was profiled, and TCRdb retains in-frame clones only, with some absent. The repertoire consists of tens of thousands of clones, with roughly 80% occurring once and the leading ten covering 0.95%. Germline V CDR1 and CDR2: SEHNR, FQNEAQ (reference sequence). With 4 bases removed from V and 1 base from J, the gap between germline ends came to 10 bases. The CDR3 is 14 amino acids. Broader study findings: Only a few convalescent patients and no early post-infection timepoints featured in the study.

ViraFEST expansion of antigen-specific CD4+ T cells with viral peptide pools preceded sequencing. Isolating CD4+ T cells followed less than 12 days of culture. The participants, recipients of two vaccine doses, got either BNT162b2 or mRNA-1273. Cultivation was performed at 1.5 million to 2.5 million PBMC per well with roughly 9.2 IU/ml IL-2 and approximately 9.2 ug/ml peptides added. IL-2 medium took the place of half the medium on both days 3 and 7. Remarks on this clone: Its antigen is still unknown.

The clonotype originates from a human donor who received a COVID-19 vaccine. The chain has TRBV7-9 and TRBJ1-2; possible D gene TRBD1, 5 bases. Material: CD4+ T cells from PBMCs cultured with HCoV-OC43 spike peptides, obtained after COVID-19 vaccination. As for subset: HCoV-OC43 spike overlapping peptide pool stimulation. CDR3 in amino acids: CASSSKGVNYGYTF. The CDR3 DNA is TGTGCCAGCAGCTCTAAAGGGGTTAACTATGGCTACACCTTC. Supplemented by reference TRBV7-9 and TRBJ1-2, the full variable domain reads DTGVSQNPRHKITKRGQNVTFRCDPISEHNRLYWYRQTLGQGPEFLTYFQNEAQLEKSRLLSDRFSAERPKGSFSTLEIQRTEQGDSAMYLCASSSKGVNYGYTFGSGTRLTVV.